Detailed here is one T cell receptor (beta chain). The germline V gene has CDR1 SGHVS and CDR2 FQNEAQ. The length of the CDR3 is 15 residues. V lost 5 bases, J lost 2 bases, and 13 bases lay in between. Clones were read by immunoSEQ multiplex PCR, and TCRdb kept only the in-frame ones, dropping some. The sample records about 74,000 clones, approximately 91% being singletons. Seattle's cohort entered during active infection and was followed longitudinally. The record originates from a study of blood T cell repertoires in COVID-19. This receptor was identified in a man over 45 with COVID-19, enrolled during active disease. The chain combines TRBV7-8 with TRBJ1-3; D might be TRBD1 (5 bases). The material sequenced was peripheral blood. The CDR3 here is CASSLNVGAGNTIYF. The CDR3 nucleotides read TGTGCCAGCAGCCTTAACGTAGGGGCTGGAAACACCATATATTTT.